This T cell receptor beta chain was sequenced for a study of intratumoral heterogeneity in liver cancer. CDR1 is LNHDA, CDR2 SQIVND, per germline (reference sequence). The CDR3 has 17 amino acids. The V segment lost 6 bases and the J segment 3 bases; nucleotides outside the gene matches: 10. Data came from immunoSEQ multiplex PCR; TCRdb stores just in-frame clones and leaves some out. The sample records 20,000 or so clones, over 60% being singletons. The sequences come from tumor-adjacent normal tissue, collected before any cancer treatment. This receptor was taken from a woman between 70 and 85 years old with hepatocellular carcinoma. This chain connects TRBV19 to TRBJ2-2, with TRBD2 matching 10 bases. CDR3 nucleotide sequence: TGTGCCAGTAGACCAGACCGGACTAGCGGCGACACCGGGGAGCTGTTTTTT. As protein: CASRPDRTSGDTGELFF.